The source of this TCR beta chain is a study of identical twins. General study points: Abundant beta clonotypes from cord blood had fewer insertions, unlike memory repertoires, which showed none.

J was trimmed by 7 bases and V by 6 bases; bases with no gene match: 8. In germline, CDR1 is DFQATT, CDR2 SNEGSKA (reference sequence). The CDR3 loop spans 13 amino acids. The sample holds a few counts of this clonotype. The antigen remains unidentified. TCRdb passed the 5' RACE reads through MiXCR, listing each CDR3 protein once. The sample carries hundreds of thousands of distinct CDR3 sequences, over 15% recorded once. These records were also assigned to another study, of T cells expressing NK-cell markers. That report notes: Among the experiments, several used an anti-gamma-delta TCR antibody to restrict sorting to alpha-beta TCR T cells. The dominant NKG2C+ clonotypes represented about 1.0-8% of CD8+ T cells in six donors. A few donors likewise had their CD3+CD56-NKG2C+ fraction led by these clonotypes.

The sequencing input was PBMCs. This sequence was found in a woman under 30 in good health. The rearrangement uses TRBV20-1 and TRBJ2-3; 9 bases are shared with TRBD1. The CDR3 DNA follows: TGCAGTGCCGGTCCCGGGACAGGGAATACGCAGTATTTT. Its protein is CSAGPGTGNTQYF.